A selection of T cell receptor beta chains follows, all from one sample in a study of beta chain features in type 1 diabetes. Generated by immunoSEQ multiplex PCR, the TCRdb table keeps only in-frame clones and is missing some. Among more than 300,000 clones, approximately 8% were seen once, and the ten largest hold more than 0.4%. The material sequenced was central memory CD4+ T cells from blood. These TCRs come from a woman younger than 30 in good health. Both conserved end residues are part of each CDR3. Each record gives: clone size, D gene, J gene, V gene, CDR3 protein, CDR3 DNA. D genes are given only for firm matches. Only part of the rows carry a size: once, few, many, or a class if the clone is expanded.

>few|NA|TRBJ2-7|TRBV4-3
CASSQEIGLANEQYF
TGCGCCAGCAGCCAAGAAATTGGGCTAGCCAACGAGCAGTACTTC
>NA|TRBD1|TRBJ2-5|TRBV2
CASNRGYETQYF
TGTGCCAGCAACAGGGGTTACGAGACCCAGTACTTC
>NA|NA|TRBJ1-2|TRBV7-3
CASSLGAREAGGYTF
TGTGCCAGCAGCTTAGGTGCGCGGGAAGCCGGCGGCTACACCTTC
>NA|NA|TRBJ2-6|TRBV28
CASSSQGANVLTF
TGTGCCAGCAGCTCGCAAGGGGCCAACGTCCTGACTTTC
>many|TRBD1|TRBJ2-1|TRBV11-2
CASNKPGTGGGEQFF
TGTGCCAGCAACAAACCCGGGACAGGGGGCGGTGAGCAGTTCTTC
>NA|NA|TRBJ2-1|TRBV2
CASSIVGNEQFF
TGTGCCAGCAGCATAGTAGGGAATGAGCAGTTCTTC
>many|NA|TRBJ2-1|TRBV14
CASSPGLIKRNEQFF
TGTGCCAGCAGCCCCGGGCTCATCAAGAGAAATGAGCAGTTCTTC
>few|NA|TRBJ1-2|TRBV6-6
CASSYEDNYGYTF
TGTGCCAGCAGTTACGAGGACAACTATGGCTACACCTTC
>NA|NA|TRBJ2-7|TRBV6-5
CASSPQGTRIYEQYF
TGTGCCAGCAGTCCCCAGGGGACGCGGATCTACGAGCAGTACTTC
>few|NA|TRBJ2-2|TRBV5-1
CASSRQGQKGGELFF
TGCGCCAGCAGCCGCCAGGGTCAGAAGGGCGGGGAGCTGTTTTTT
>few|NA|TRBJ2-7|TRBV27
CASSNPSTNYEQYF
TGTGCCAGCAGTAATCCCTCGACGAACTACGAGCAGTACTTC
>NA|TRBD1|TRBJ1-1|TRBV10-3
CAISAATGADWNTEAFF
TGTGCCATCAGTGCGGCGACAGGGGCCGACTGGAACACTGAAGCTTTCTTT
>NA|NA|TRBJ2-7|TRBV7-2
CASSLGSVDEQYF
TGTGCCAGCAGCTTGGGGAGCGTCGACGAGCAGTACTTC
>NA|NA|TRBJ2-2|TRBV15
CATSIPAGELFF
TGTGCCACCAGTATCCCGGCTGGGGAGCTGTTTTTT
>NA|TRBD1|TRBJ2-1|TRBV5-1
CASSLGQGASYNEQFF
TGCGCCAGCAGCTTGGGACAGGGAGCTTCCTACAATGAGCAGTTCTTC
>NA|NA|TRBJ2-5|TRBV4-1
CASSIRDNQETQYF
TGCGCCAGCAGCATCCGGGACAACCAAGAGACCCAGTACTTC
>few|NA|TRBJ2-1|TRBV27
CASSSPFERNEQFF
TGTGCCAGCAGTTCCCCCTTTGAGAGAAATGAGCAGTTCTTC
>NA|NA|TRBJ2-3|TRBV7-2
CASSTADTQYF
TGTGCCAGCAGCACAGCAGATACGCAGTATTTT
>NA|TRBD2|TRBJ2-1|TRBV27
CASIPSGGLAGEQFF
TGTGCCAGCATCCCATCGGGAGGGCTTGCGGGTGAGCAGTTCTTC
>NA|NA|TRBJ2-3|TRBV2
CASSVGWRASSTDTQYF
TGTGCCAGCAGTGTCGGCTGGAGGGCCTCCAGCACAGATACGCAGTATTTT
>few|NA|TRBJ2-5|TRBV7-3
CASSKSLGETQYF
TGTGCCAGCAGCAAAAGCCTAGGAGAGACCCAGTACTTC
>NA|TRBD2|TRBJ2-7|TRBV7-2
CASSPIAGGTYEQYF
TGTGCCAGCAGCCCGATAGCGGGAGGTACCTACGAGCAGTACTTC
>few|NA|TRBJ2-2|TRBV29-1
CSTSQGGTGELFF
TGCAGCACCTCCCAGGGGGGCACCGGGGAGCTGTTTTTT
>few|NA|TRBJ2-3|TRBV10-3
CAISGTAGDTQYF
TGTGCCATCAGCGGCACTGCAGGGGATACGCAGTATTTT
>few|NA|TRBJ2-2|TRBV7-6
CASSLAASYTGELFF
TGTGCCAGCAGCTTAGCGGCTTCCTACACCGGGGAGCTGTTTTTT